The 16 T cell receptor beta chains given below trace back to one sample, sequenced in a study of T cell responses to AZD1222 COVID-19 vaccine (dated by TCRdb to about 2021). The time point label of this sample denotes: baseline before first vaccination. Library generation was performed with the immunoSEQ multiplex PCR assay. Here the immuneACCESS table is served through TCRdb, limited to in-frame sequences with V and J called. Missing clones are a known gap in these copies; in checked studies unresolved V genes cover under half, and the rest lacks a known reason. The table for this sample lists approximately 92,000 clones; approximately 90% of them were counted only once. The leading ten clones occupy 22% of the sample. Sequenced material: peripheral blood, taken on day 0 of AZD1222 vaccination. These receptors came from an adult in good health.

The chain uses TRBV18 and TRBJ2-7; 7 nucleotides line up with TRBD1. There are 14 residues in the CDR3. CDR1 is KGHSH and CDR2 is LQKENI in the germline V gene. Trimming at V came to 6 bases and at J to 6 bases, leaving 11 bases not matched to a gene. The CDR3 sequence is CASSPIQTGFEQYF. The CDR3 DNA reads TGTGCCAGCTCCCCGATTCAGACAGGGTTCGAGCAGTACTTC.

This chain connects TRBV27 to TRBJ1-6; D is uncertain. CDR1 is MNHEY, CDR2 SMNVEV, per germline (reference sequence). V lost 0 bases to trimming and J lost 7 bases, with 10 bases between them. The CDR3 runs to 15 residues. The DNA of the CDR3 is TGTGCCAGCAGTTTATCGACGACGAAGAATTCACCCCTCCACTTT. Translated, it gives CASSLSTTKNSPLHF.

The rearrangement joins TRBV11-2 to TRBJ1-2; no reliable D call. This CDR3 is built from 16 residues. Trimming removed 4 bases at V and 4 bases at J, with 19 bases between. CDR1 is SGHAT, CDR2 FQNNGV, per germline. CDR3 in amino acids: CASSSNGGPPPYGYTF. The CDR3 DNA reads TGTGCCAGCAGCTCCAACGGAGGACCCCCACCCTATGGCTACACCTTC.

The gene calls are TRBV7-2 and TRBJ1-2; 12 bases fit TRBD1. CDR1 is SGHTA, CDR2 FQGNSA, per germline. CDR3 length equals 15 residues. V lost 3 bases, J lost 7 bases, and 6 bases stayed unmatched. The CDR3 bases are TGTGCCAGCAGCTTCCGGGACAGGGGGCGTGGTGGCTACACCTTC. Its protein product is CASSFRDRGRGGYTF.

The chain's CDR3 is CASSSQGVGNYGYTF. CDR3 sequence (DNA): TGTGCCAGCAGTTCTCAGGGGGTGGGAAACTATGGCTACACCTTC. The V call is TRBV27, the J call TRBJ1-2; TRBD1 matches 7 bases. V dropped 4 bases and J dropped 2; count of bases not matched to a gene: 7. This CDR3 has 15 amino acids. Germline V CDR1 and CDR2: MNHEY, SMNVEV (reference sequence).

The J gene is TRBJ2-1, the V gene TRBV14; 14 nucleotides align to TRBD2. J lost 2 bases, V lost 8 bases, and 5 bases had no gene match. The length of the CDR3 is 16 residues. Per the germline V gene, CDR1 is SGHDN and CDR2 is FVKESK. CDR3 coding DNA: TGTGCCAGCGGTCGGACTAGCGGGGGGCCCTACAATGAGCAGTTCTTC. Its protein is CASGRTSGGPYNEQFF.

CDR3 protein: CASSFRDNTEAFF. CDR3 DNA: TGTGCCAGCAGCTTCAGAGATAACACTGAAGCTTTCTTT. V and J are TRBV11-2 and TRBJ1-1; D ambiguous. Germline V gene data show CDR1 as SGHAT and CDR2 as FQNNGV. The CDR3 contains 13 residues. V was clipped by 3 bases and J by 2 bases, with 7 bases between them.

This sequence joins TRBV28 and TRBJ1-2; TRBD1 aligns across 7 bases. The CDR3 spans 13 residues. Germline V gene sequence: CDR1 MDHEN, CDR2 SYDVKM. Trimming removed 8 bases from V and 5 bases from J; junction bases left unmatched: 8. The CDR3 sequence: CASEPGQSYGYTF. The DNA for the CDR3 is TGTGCCAGCGAGCCGGGACAGAGTTATGGCTACACCTTC.

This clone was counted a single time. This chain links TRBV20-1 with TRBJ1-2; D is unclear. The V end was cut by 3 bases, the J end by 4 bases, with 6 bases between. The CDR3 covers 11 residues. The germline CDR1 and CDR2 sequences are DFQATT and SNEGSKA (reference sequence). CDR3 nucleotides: TGCAGTGCTAGCGGCTCCTATGGCTACACCTTC. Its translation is CSASGSYGYTF.

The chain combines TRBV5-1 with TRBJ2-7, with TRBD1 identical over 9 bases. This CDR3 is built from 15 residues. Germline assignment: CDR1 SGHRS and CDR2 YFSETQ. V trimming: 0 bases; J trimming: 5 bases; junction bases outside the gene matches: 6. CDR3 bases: TGCGCCAGCAGCTTGGGGGGACAGGGAAGTAACGAGCAGTACTTC. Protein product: CASSLGGQGSNEQYF.

CDR3 sequence: CASSLGTGNEKLFF. As DNA, the CDR3 is TGCGCCAGCAGCTTGGGTACAGGGAATGAAAAACTGTTTTTT. The V gene is TRBV5-1, the J gene TRBJ1-4; possible D gene TRBD1, 6 bases. The CDR3 contains 14 residues. V lost 0 bases and J lost 5, with 8 bases in between. Germline V gives CDR1 SGHRS, CDR2 YFSETQ.

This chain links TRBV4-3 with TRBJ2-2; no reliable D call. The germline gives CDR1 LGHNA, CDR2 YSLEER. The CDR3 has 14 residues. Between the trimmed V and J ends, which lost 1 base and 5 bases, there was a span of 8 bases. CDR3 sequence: CASSQGMGTGELFF. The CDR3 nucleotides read TGCGCCAGCAGCCAAGGGATGGGGACCGGGGAGCTGTTTTTT.

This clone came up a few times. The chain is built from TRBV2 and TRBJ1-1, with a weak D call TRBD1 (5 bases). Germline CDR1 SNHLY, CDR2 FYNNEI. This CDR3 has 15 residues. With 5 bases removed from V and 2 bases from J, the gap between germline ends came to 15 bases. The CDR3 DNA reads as TGTGCCAGCAGTCCGCGGGAGACAGCCAACACTGAAGCTTTCTTT. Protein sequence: CASSPRETANTEAFF.

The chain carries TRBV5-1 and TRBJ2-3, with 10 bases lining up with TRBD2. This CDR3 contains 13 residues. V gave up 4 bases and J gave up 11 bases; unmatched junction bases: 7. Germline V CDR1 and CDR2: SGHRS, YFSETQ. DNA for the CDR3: TGCGCCAGCAGCGACTCACTAGCGGGGATGCAGTATTTT. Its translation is CASSDSLAGMQYF.

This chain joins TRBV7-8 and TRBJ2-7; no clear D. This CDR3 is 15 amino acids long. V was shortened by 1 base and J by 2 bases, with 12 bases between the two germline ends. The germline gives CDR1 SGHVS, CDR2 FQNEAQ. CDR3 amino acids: CASSLVGPNTYEQYF. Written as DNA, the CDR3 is TGTGCCAGCAGCTTAGTAGGACCCAATACCTACGAGCAGTACTTC.

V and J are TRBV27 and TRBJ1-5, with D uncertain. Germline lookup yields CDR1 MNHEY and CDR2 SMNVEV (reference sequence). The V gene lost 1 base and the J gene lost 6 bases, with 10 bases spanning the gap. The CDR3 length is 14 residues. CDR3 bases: TGTGCCAGCAGTTTATTTACGGGCGGTCAGCCCCAGCATTTT. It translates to CASSLFTGGQPQHF.